Listed below are T cell receptor beta chains from one sample, sequenced in a study of OX40 agonist ivuxolimab in advanced cancers. Sequencing was performed with immunoSEQ multiplex PCR; in TCRdb, only in-frame clones are kept and a portion is missing. Among over 55,000 clones listed, over 80% were seen once. The sample in question was CD4+ or CD8+ T cells sorted from blood, obtained in a trial of the OX40 agonist ivuxolimab. The receptors come from an adult with an advanced solid tumor such as melanoma, head and neck, liver or kidney cancer. CDR3s include the opening cysteine and the closing phenylalanine or tryptophan. A D gene is named only where the DNA matches it firmly. Size tells how often a clone was seen (once, few, many) or the class of an expanded clone, and some rows leave it out.

v_gene	d_gene	len	j_gene	abundance	CDR3nt	CDR3aa
TRBV19	TRBD2	14	TRBJ2-7	few	TGTGCCAGTAGTATACAGGGACTAGCTAACGAGCAGTACTTC	CASSIQGLANEQYF
TRBV7-9	.	13	TRBJ1-5	.	TGTGCCAGCAGCTTAGGTTTCAAGCAGCCCCAGCATTTT	CASSLGFKQPQHF
TRBV7-3	TRBD1	12	TRBJ1-1	few	TGTGCCAGCAGCTCCGGACAGGGTGAAGCTTTCTTT	CASSSGQGEAFF
TRBV5-6	.	17	TRBJ2-7	.	TGTGCCAGCAGCTTCACTTGGGGTCCCGGTAGATCCTACGAGCAGTACTTC	CASSFTWGPGRSYEQYF
TRBV9	TRBD2	17	TRBJ2-3	.	TGTGCCAGCAGCTCCCGGACTAGCGGGGCCAGCACAGATACGCAGTATTTT	CASSSRTSGASTDTQYF
TRBV7-2	.	16	TRBJ2-1	.	TGTGCCAGCAGCTTAGTAAGGCAGGGGTCCTACAATGAGCAGTTCTTC	CASSLVRQGSYNEQFF
TRBV27	.	15	TRBJ2-3	.	TGTGCCAGCAGTTCCAGGACTATAGGCACAGATACGCAGTATTTT	CASSSRTIGTDTQYF
TRBV7-2	.	12	TRBJ2-7	.	TGTGCCAGCAGCCCGTCTGGATACGAGCAGTACTTC	CASSPSGYEQYF
TRBV18	.	13	TRBJ1-1	.	TGTGCCAGCTCACCAACCGACGGGACTGAAGCTTTCTTT	CASSPTDGTEAFF
TRBV11-2	.	16	TRBJ2-7	.	TGTGCCAGCAGCCCGTTCTGGGGGGCCGGCTCCTACGAGCAGTACTTC	CASSPFWGAGSYEQYF
TRBV10-3	.	13	TRBJ1-3	.	TGTGCCATCAGAGTAGGCTCTGGAAACACCATATATTTT	CAIRVGSGNTIYF
TRBV18	TRBD2	17	TRBJ2-1	.	TGTGCCAGCTCTCCTTCTCTCCTAGCGGGGCCCTACAATGAGCAGTTCTTC	CASSPSLLAGPYNEQFF
TRBV15	.	14	TRBJ2-1	.	TGTGCCACCAGCAGAAACACAGGGAATGATGAGCAGTTCTTC	CATSRNTGNDEQFF
TRBV2	.	14	TRBJ1-6	.	TGTGCCAGCAGTGAGTTGAACTATAATTCACCCCTCCACTTT	CASSELNYNSPLHF
TRBV2	.	13	TRBJ1-1	.	TGTGCCAGCAGCCTCGACACGGGCACTGAAGCTTTCTTT	CASSLDTGTEAFF
TRBV23-1	.	16	TRBJ2-7	.	TGCGCCAGCAGCTCCCCCCACAGGGACTTCTCCTACGAGCAGTACTTC	CASSSPHRDFSYEQYF
TRBV28	.	14	TRBJ1-3	.	TGTGCCAGCCAGGAAATCCGATTTGGAAACACCATATATTTT	CASQEIRFGNTIYF
TRBV27	.	15	TRBJ2-3	.	TGTGCCAGCAGTTTTAGGCAGGGGCGGTCAGATACGCAGTATTTT	CASSFRQGRSDTQYF
TRBV5-4	.	16	TRBJ1-2	.	TGTGCCAGCAGCTTTCCAGACGTGCCCCTGAACTATGGCTACACCTTC	CASSFPDVPLNYGYTF
TRBV7-8	.	13	TRBJ2-7	.	TGTGCCAGCAGCCCCAGCAGGGGTTACGAGCAGTACTTC	CASSPSRGYEQYF
TRBV5-1	TRBD1	16	TRBJ2-4	.	TGCGCCAGCAGCCTGCCGGGACAGGGGCTGAATGGCATTCAGTACTTC	CASSLPGQGLNGIQYF
TRBV11-3	.	16	TRBJ2-7	once	TGTGCCAGCAGCTTAGCTTTTGGTAGCGACTCCTACGAGCAGTACTTC	CASSLAFGSDSYEQYF
TRBV6-5	.	13	TRBJ1-1	.	TGTGCCAGCAGTACTCTAAGGAACACTGAAGCTTTCTTT	CASSTLRNTEAFF
TRBV10-3	TRBD1	15	TRBJ2-2	.	TGTGCCATCAGTGTTGGGACAGCCAACACCGGGGAGCTGTTTTTT	CAISVGTANTGELFF
TRBV9	TRBD1	17	TRBJ1-3	once	TGTGCCAGCAGCGTAGGGACAGGGGGGAACTCTGGAAACACCATATATTTT	CASSVGTGGNSGNTIYF
TRBV9	.	14	TRBJ1-6	few	TGTGCCAGCAGCGTAGACTTACAAAATTCACCCCTCCACTTT	CASSVDLQNSPLHF
TRBV19	.	13	TRBJ2-3	once	TGTGCCAGTAGTATAGCTGGGACAGATACGCAGTATTTT	CASSIAGTDTQYF
TRBV4-2	.	15	TRBJ1-2	.	TGTGCCAGCAGCCAAGCACAGGGCTCTAACTATGGCTACACCTTC	CASSQAQGSNYGYTF
TRBV19	TRBD2	13	TRBJ2-7	.	TGTGCCAGTAGTCCTAGCGGGAGGTACGAGCAGTACTTC	CASSPSGRYEQYF
TRBV5-1	.	15	TRBJ1-3	.	TGCGCCAGCAGCTTCGAGGGCTCGAATGGAAACACCATATATTTT	CASSFEGSNGNTIYF
TRBV18	TRBD2	15	TRBJ2-5	.	TGTGCCAGCTCACTCCGGACTAGCGGGAAAGAGACCCAGTACTTC	CASSLRTSGKETQYF
TRBV21-1	.	15	TRBJ1-5	.	TGTGCCAGCAGCCGGAGGTTAAGGGTCAATCAGCCCCAGCATTTT	CASSRRLRVNQPQHF
TRBV4-3	TRBD1	16	TRBJ2-7	.	TGCGCCAGCAGCCAAGCCCCGGGACAGGCAACCTACGAGCAGTACTTC	CASSQAPGQATYEQYF
TRBV2	.	14	TRBJ1-5	.	TGTGCCAGCAGTGGTGATTTGACAAGGCAGCCCCAGCATTTT	CASSGDLTRQPQHF
TRBV2	.	13	TRBJ2-5	.	TGTGCCAGCAGCCAAGAGGGCTCAGGGACCCAGTACTTC	CASSQEGSGTQYF
TRBV27	TRBD2	15	TRBJ2-1	.	TGTGCCAGCAGATCTGGACTAGCGGGAGCGGATGAGCAGTTCTTC	CASRSGLAGADEQFF